This T cell receptor beta chain was identified during a study of early T cells in non-severe SARS-CoV-2 infection. This clonotype occurred many times. Individual cDNA molecules were tagged with unique molecular identifiers. TCRdb passed the 5' RACE reads through MiXCR, listing each CDR3 protein once. The sample contains about 30,000 distinct CDR3 sequences, about 5% of which appear only once. The CDR3 runs 14 residues. The J segment lost 7 bases and the V segment lost 3 bases, leaving 3 bases of the junction unmatched. The origin of this receptor is an adult who was a healthcare worker with PCR-confirmed SARS-CoV-2 infection or an uninfected control (not recorded which). V is TRBV12-3 or TRBV12-4 and J is TRBJ1-6; 7 bases match TRBD1. Sequenced sample: whole blood. The CDR3 sequence is CASSFGRGNSPLHF. The CDR3 DNA sequence: TGTGCCAGCAGTTTTGGCAGGGGGAATTCACCCCTCCACTTT.